This T cell receptor beta chain emerged from a study of cytomegalovirus exposure and HLA in healthy donors. Trimming pared 6 bases from V and 6 bases from J, leaving 8 bases between. Germline CDR1 LGHNT, CDR2 FRNRAP. CDR3 size: 12 residues. Primers for the PCR totalled 60 Vbeta and 13 Jbeta. Repertoires were generated with immunoSEQ multiplex PCR, while TCRdb's copy carries only in-frame clones and drops some. The sample has about 89,000 clones, roughly 80% seen once; the top ten hold about 9.5%. The chain employs TRBV12-5 and TRBJ2-2, with D possibly TRBD1 on 5 matching bases. The sequenced sample consisted of PBMCs. The TCR originated in a man aged 30 to 45 in good health and CMV-seropositive. In nucleotides, the CDR3 is TGTGCTAGTGGCAGGGTTTCCGGGGAGCTGTTTTTT. Its translation is CASGRVSGELFF.